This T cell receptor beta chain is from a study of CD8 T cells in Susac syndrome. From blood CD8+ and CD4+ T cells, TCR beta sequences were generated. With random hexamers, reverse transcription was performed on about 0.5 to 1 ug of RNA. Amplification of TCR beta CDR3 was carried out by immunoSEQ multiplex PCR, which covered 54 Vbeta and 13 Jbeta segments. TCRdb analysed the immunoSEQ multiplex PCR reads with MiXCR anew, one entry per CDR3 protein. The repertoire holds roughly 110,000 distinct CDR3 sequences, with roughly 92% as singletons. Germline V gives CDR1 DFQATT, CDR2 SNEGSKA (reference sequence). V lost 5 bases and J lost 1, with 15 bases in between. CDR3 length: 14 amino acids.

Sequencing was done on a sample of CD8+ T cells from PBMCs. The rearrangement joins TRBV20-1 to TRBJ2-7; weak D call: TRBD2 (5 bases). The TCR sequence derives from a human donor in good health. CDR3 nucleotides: TGCAGTGCTTTTGGCCGCCCGGGATCCTACGAGCAGTACTTC. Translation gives CSAFGRPGSYEQYF.